A selection of T cell receptor beta chains follows, all from one sample in a study of cytomegalovirus exposure and HLA in healthy donors. Profiling relied on immunoSEQ multiplex PCR, and the TCRdb table lists in-frame clones only, not all of them. This sample has about 120,000 clones; roughly 67% occur once, and the top ten carry over 6.5%. The sequencing input was PBMCs. The receptors here all came from a man younger than 35 in good health and CMV-seropositive. CDR3s include the opening cysteine and the closing phenylalanine or tryptophan. The order of the fields is J gene, V gene, clone size, D gene, CDR3 protein, CDR3 DNA. The D gene is left open where the match is weak. Not every row has a clone size; where given, it reads once, few, many or a size class.

>TRBJ2-7|TRBV9|-|TRBD2
CASSVGLAGVPPYEQYF
TGTGCCAGCAGCGTAGGACTAGCGGGGGTCCCTCCCTACGAGCAGTACTTC
>TRBJ2-3|TRBV6-4|few|-
CASSPQAADTDTQYF
TGTGCCAGCAGCCCACAGGCGGCCGACACAGATACGCAGTATTTT
>TRBJ2-7|TRBV6-5|-|TRBD1
CASSLSGTGAEQYF
TGTGCCAGCAGCTTATCCGGGACAGGGGCCGAGCAGTACTTC
>TRBJ2-3|TRBV15|-|-
CATSREGSATDTQYF
TGTGCCACCAGCAGAGAAGGCAGCGCCACAGATACGCAGTATTTT
>TRBJ2-1|TRBV4-1|-|-
CASSQDLVNEQFF
TGCGCCAGCAGCCAAGATCTTGTCAATGAGCAGTTCTTC
>TRBJ1-4|TRBV19|few|TRBD1
CASGQGSEKLFF
TGTGCCAGTGGACAGGGAAGTGAAAAACTGTTTTTT
>TRBJ1-1|TRBV27|-|-
CASRGGTTEAFF
TGTGCCAGCAGGGGGGGAACCACTGAAGCTTTCTTT
>TRBJ1-2|TRBV5-1|-|-
CASSLVEGNRGYTF
TGCGCCAGCAGCTTGGTTGAGGGCAATCGTGGCTACACCTTC
>TRBJ2-7|TRBV10-3|-|-
CAISESYGRTNEQYF
TGTGCCATCAGTGAGTCGTATGGGAGGACGAACGAGCAGTACTTC
>TRBJ2-3|TRBV11-1|-|-
CASSLVGRDTDTQYF
TGTGCCAGCAGCTTAGTGGGCAGGGACACAGATACGCAGTATTTT
>TRBJ1-3|TRBV28|-|-
CASRDGQPGGNTIYF
TGTGCCAGCAGGGACGGACAGCCGGGTGGAAACACCATATATTTT
>TRBJ1-6|TRBV30|-|TRBD1
CAWTARTGGIYNSPLHF
TGTGCCTGGACCGCCCGGACAGGGGGGATCTATAATTCACCCCTCCACTTT
>TRBJ1-2|TRBV4-2|few|-
CASRTVGRGDYGYTF
TGTGCCAGCAGGACGGTAGGTAGAGGCGACTATGGCTACACCTTC